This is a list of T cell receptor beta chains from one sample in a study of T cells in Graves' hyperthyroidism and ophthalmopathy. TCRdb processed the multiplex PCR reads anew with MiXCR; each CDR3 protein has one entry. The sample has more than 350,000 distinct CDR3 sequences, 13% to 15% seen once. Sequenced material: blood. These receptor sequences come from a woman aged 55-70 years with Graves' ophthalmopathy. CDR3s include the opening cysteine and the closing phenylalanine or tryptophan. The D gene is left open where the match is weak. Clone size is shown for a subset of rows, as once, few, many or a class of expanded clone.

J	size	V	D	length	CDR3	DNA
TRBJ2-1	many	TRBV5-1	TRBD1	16	CASAQPTGGYGNEQFF	TGCGCCAGCGCCCAGCCTACAGGGGGCTATGGCAATGAGCAGTTCTTC
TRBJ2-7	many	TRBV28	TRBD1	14	CASSEQGQPYEQYF	TGTGCCAGCAGTGAACAGGGGCAACCCTACGAGCAGTACTTC
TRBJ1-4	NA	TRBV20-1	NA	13	CSASGKNHEKLFF	TGCAGTGCTAGCGGAAAGAACCATGAAAAACTGTTTTTT
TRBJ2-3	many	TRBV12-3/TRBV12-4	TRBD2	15	CASRPQAGGPDTQYF	TGTGCCAGCAGACCCCAAGCGGGAGGGCCAGATACGCAGTATTTT
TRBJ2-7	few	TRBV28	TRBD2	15	CASSFAGGSIYEQYF	TGTGCCAGCAGTTTTGCGGGGGGATCAATCTACGAGCAGTACTTC
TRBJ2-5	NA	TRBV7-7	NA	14	CASSGIQGRETQYF	TGTGCTAGCAGCGGAATACAGGGAAGGGAGACCCAGTACTTC
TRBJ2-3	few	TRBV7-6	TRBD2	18	CASSLAGGASGSSDTQYF	TGTGCCAGCAGCTTAGCCGGGGGAGCTAGCGGGAGTTCGGATACGCAGTATTTT
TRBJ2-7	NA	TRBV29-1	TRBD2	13	CSVGGLAVGEQYF	TGCAGCGTTGGCGGACTAGCGGTCGGGGAGCAGTACTTC
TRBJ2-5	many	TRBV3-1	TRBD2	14	CASSLRTRKETQYF	TGTGCCAGCAGTCTTAGGACTAGGAAAGAGACCCAGTACTTC
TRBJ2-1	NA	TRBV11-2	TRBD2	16	CASSQDAGRAYNEQFF	TGTGCCAGCAGCCAAGACGCGGGGAGGGCCTACAATGAGCAGTTCTTC
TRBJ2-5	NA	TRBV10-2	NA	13	CAISGDGHETQYF	TGCGCCATCAGTGGGGACGGCCATGAGACCCAGTACTTC
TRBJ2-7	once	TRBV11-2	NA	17	CASSLVGADTSSYEQYF	TGTGCCAGCAGCTTAGTGGGGGCCGATACTAGCTCCTACGAGCAGTACTTC
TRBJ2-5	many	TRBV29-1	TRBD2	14	CSVAGLAGVGTQYF	TGCAGCGTCGCCGGACTAGCGGGAGTGGGGACCCAGTACTTC
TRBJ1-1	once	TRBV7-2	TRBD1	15	CASSPEGQLNTEAFF	TGTGCCAGCAGCCCCGAGGGACAGCTCAACACTGAAGCTTTCTTT
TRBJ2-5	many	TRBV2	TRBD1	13	CASVEDRQETQYF	TGTGCCAGCGTCGAGGACAGGCAAGAGACCCAGTACTTC
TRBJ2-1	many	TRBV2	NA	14	CASRWGYTDNEQFF	TGTGCCAGCAGGTGGGGATATACTGATAATGAGCAGTTCTTC
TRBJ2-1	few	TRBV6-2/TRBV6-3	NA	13	CASSTLGVNEQFF	TGTGCCAGCAGCACCCTAGGGGTCAATGAGCAGTTCTTC
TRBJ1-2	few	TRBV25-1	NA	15	CASSEFRGEGYGYTF	TGTGCCAGCAGTGAATTTCGGGGTGAGGGGTATGGCTACACCTTC
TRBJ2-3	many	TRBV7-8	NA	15	CASSTSASRTDTQYF	TGTGCCAGCAGCACCTCAGCGTCTCGCACAGATACGCAGTATTTT
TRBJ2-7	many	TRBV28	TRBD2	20	CASSFFRGGPASGSTYEQYF	TGTGCCAGCAGTTTCTTTCGCGGGGGGCCGGCTAGCGGGAGCACCTACGAGCAGTACTTC
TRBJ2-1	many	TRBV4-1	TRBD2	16	CASSQPTRGSGNEQFF	TGCGCCAGCAGCCAACCCACCCGCGGGAGTGGGAATGAGCAGTTCTTC
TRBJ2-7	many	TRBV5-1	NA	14	CASSLDRESYEQYF	TGCGCCAGCAGCTTGGACAGGGAATCCTACGAGCAGTACTTC
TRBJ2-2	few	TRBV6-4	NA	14	CASSSELAGGELFF	TGTGCCAGCAGTTCCGAACTAGCTGGCGGGGAGCTGTTTTTT
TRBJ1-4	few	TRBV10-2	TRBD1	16	CASSVGRGQGNEKLFF	TGCGCCAGCAGTGTAGGCCGGGGACAGGGCAATGAAAAACTGTTTTTT
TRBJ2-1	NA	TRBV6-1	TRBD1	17	CASSDKVWDRGSNEQFF	TGTGCCAGCAGTGATAAAGTGTGGGACAGGGGGTCCAATGAGCAGTTCTTC
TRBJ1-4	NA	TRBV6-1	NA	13	CASSSLQPAELFF	TGTGCCAGCAGTTCCTTACAACCGGCCGAACTGTTTTTT
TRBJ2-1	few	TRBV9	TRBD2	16	CASSAGGLLAYNEQFF	TGTGCCAGCAGCGCGGGGGGACTGCTCGCCTACAATGAGCAGTTCTTC
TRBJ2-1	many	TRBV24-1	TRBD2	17	CATSDPHRAGGKDEQFF	TGTGCCACCAGTGATCCACACCGCGCGGGAGGGAAGGATGAGCAGTTCTTC
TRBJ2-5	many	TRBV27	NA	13	CASSFTIQETQYF	TGTGCCAGCAGTTTTACCATTCAAGAGACCCAGTACTTC
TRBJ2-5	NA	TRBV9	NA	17	CASSVGERMGSDVTQYF	TGTGCCAGCAGCGTAGGGGAAAGGATGGGGAGCGATGTGACCCAGTACTTC
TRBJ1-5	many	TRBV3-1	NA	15	CASSQESHSNQPQHF	TGTGCCAGCAGCCAAGAGTCGCATAGCAATCAGCCCCAGCATTTT
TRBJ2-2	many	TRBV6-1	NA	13	CASSWGGTGELFF	TGTGCCAGCAGTTGGGGAGGCACCGGGGAGCTGTTTTTT
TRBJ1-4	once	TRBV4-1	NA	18	CASSHALTARPTNEKLFF	TGCGCCAGCAGCCACGCACTTACAGCCCGCCCAACTAATGAAAAACTGTTTTTT
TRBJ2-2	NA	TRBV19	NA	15	CATTSRGADTGELFF	TGTGCCACCACGAGTAGGGGGGCAGATACCGGGGAGCTGTTTTTT
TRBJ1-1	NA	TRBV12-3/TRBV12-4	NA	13	CASSTGQSSGAFF	TGTGCCAGCAGTACGGGGCAGTCGTCGGGAGCTTTCTTT
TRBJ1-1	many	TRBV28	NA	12	CASSKGPDAAFF	TGTGCCAGCAGTAAAGGCCCGGATGCGGCTTTCTTT
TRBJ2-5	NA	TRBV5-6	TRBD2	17	CASSLLGGGGSQETQYF	TGTGCCAGCAGCTTGCTCGGGGGGGGAGGGTCGCAAGAGACCCAGTACTTC
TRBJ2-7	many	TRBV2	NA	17	CASTGGYKRGVRHEQYF	TGTGCCAGCACAGGAGGTTACAAGAGGGGGGTGAGGCACGAGCAGTACTTC
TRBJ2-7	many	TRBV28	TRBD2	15	CASTWGTSGIYEQYF	TGTGCCAGCACCTGGGGTACTAGCGGGATCTACGAGCAGTACTTC
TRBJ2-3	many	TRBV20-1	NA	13	CSARDRGMHTQYF	TGCAGTGCTAGAGATCGGGGGATGCATACGCAGTATTTT
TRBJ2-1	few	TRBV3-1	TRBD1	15	CASSPYRQGGNEQFF	TGTGCCAGCAGCCCTTACCGACAGGGGGGTAATGAGCAGTTCTTC
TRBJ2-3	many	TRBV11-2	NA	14	CASSLGDSTDTQYF	TGTGCCAGCAGCTTAGGGGACTCCACAGATACGCAGTATTTT
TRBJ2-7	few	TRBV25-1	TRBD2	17	CASSESRLAGVGHEQYF	TGTGCCAGCAGTGAATCCCGACTAGCGGGAGTAGGGCACGAGCAGTACTTC
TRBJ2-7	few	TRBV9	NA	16	CASSAGPGFAAYEQYF	TGTGCCAGCAGCGCGGGCCCCGGGTTTGCAGCCTACGAGCAGTACTTC
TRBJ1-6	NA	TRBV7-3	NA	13	CASSLNTQSPLHF	TGTGCCAGCAGCTTAAATACCCAGTCACCCCTCCACTTT
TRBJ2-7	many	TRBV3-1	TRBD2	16	CASSWSGRAPIYEQYF	TGTGCCAGCAGCTGGAGCGGGAGGGCCCCGATCTACGAGCAGTACTTC
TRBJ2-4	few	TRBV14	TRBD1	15	CASSQMGQGKNIQYF	TGTGCCAGCAGCCAAATGGGACAGGGGAAAAACATTCAGTACTTC
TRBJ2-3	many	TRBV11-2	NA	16	CASSLGGVPAPDTQYF	TGTGCCAGCAGCTTGGGGGGAGTCCCCGCGCCGGATACGCAGTATTTT
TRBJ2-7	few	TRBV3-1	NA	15	CASSQDTLPVYEQYF	TGTGCCAGCAGCCAAGATACACTACCGGTCTACGAGCAGTACTTC